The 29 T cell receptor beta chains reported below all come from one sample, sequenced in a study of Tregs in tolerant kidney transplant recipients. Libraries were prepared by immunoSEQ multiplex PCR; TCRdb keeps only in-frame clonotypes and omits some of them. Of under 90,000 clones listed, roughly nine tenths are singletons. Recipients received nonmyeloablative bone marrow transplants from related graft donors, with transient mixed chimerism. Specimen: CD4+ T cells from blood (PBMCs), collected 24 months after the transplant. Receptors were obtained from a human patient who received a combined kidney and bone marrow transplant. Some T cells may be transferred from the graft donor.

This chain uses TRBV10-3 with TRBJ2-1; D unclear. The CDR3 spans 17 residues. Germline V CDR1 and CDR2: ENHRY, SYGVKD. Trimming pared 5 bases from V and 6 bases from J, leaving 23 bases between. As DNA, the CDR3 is TGTGCCATCAGTCTAGTGTTGGAGCCCCACGTGGGCAATGAGCAGTTCTTC. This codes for CAISLVLEPHVGNEQFF.

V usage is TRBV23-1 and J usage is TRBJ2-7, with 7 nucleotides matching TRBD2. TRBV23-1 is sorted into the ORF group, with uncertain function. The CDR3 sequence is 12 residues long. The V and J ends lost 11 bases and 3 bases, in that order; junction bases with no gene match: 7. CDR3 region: CAQAGDNYEQYF. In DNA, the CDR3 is TGCGCCCAGGCGGGGGATAACTACGAGCAGTACTTC.

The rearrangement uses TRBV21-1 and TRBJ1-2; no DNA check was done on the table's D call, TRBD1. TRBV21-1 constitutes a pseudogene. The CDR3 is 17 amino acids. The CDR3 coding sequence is TGTGCCAGCAGCAGATTAAAAGCCACACAGGGCGTGGAGGGCTACACCTTC. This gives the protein CASSRLKATQGVEGYTF.

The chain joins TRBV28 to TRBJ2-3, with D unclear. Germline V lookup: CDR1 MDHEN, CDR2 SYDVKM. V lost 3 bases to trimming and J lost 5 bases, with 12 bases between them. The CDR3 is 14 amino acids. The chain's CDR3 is CASSFFASGDTQYF. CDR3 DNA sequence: TGTGCCAGCAGTTTCTTTGCGTCAGGAGATACGCAGTATTTT.

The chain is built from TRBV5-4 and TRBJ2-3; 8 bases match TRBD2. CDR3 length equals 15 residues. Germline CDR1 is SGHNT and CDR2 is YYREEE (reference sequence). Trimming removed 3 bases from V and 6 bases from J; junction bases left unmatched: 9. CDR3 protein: CASSSNGREADTQYF. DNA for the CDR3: TGTGCCAGCAGCTCCAACGGGAGGGAGGCTGATACGCAGTATTTT.

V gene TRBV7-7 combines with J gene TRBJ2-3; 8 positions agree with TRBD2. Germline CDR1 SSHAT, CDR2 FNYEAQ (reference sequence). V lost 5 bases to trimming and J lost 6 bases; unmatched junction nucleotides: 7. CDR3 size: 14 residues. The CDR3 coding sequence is TGTGCCAGCAGCAAAGTAGCGGGGTTCGATACGCAGTATTTT. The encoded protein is CASSKVAGFDTQYF. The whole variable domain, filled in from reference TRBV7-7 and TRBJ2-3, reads GAGVSQSPRYKVTKRGQDVTLRCDPISSHATLYWYQQALGQGPEFLTYFNYEAQPDKSGLPSDRFSAERPEGSISTLTIQRTEQRDSAMYRCASSKVAGFDTQYFGPGTRLTVL.

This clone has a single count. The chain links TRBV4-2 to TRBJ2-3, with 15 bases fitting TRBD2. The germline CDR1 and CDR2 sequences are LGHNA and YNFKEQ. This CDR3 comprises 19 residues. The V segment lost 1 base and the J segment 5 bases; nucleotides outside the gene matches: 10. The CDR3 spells CASSQVGTSGRPGGDTQYF. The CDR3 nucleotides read TGTGCCAGCAGCCAAGTTGGGACTAGCGGGAGGCCGGGTGGAGATACGCAGTATTTT.

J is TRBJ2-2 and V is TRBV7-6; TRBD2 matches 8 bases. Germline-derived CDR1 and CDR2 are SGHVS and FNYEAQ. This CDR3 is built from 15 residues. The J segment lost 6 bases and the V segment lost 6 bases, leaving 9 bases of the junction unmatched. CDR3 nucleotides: TGTGCCAGCAGGGCCGGGACTAGTAGCGCCGGGGAGCTGTTTTTT. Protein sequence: CASRAGTSSAGELFF.

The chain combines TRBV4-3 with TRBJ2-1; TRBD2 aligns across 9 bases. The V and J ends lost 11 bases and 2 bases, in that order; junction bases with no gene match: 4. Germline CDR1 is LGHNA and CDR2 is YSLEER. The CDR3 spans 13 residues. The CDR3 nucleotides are TGCGCCGCGGGGGGGAAGGCCTACAATGAGCAGTTCTTC. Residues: CAAGGKAYNEQFF.

The CDR3 bases are TGTGCCAGCAGCCACACCCTCGGTGCAGGGACCTACGAGCAGTACTTC. It codes for CASSHTLGAGTYEQYF. This chain uses TRBV14 with TRBJ2-7; D might be TRBD1 (5 bases). The CDR3 totals 16 residues. Germline CDR1 is SGHDN and CDR2 is FVKESK. V lost 3 bases and J 2 bases, leaving 17 bases between the germline ends.

The CDR3 DNA sequence: TGTGCCAGCTTCGGTCGGTCGTCGGTGCGGGGGCAGGGCTACACCTTC. Translation gives CASFGRSSVRGQGYTF. The V gene is TRBV18, the J gene TRBJ1-2, with D possibly being TRBD1 (6 bases). The V and J ends lost 7 bases and 8 bases respectively, with 26 bases between them. CDR1 KGHSH and CDR2 LQKENI come from the germline V gene. CDR3 length: 16 residues.

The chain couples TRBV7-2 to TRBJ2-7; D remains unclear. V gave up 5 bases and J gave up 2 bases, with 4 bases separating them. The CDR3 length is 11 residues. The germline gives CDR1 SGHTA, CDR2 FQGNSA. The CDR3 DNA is TGTGCCAGCAGCCCCGCCTACGAGCAGTACTTC. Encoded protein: CASSPAYEQYF.

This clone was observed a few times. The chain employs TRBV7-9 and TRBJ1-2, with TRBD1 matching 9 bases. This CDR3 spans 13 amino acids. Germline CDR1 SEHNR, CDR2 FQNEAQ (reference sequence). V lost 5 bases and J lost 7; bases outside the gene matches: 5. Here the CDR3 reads CASSPQGARGYTF. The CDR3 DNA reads TGTGCCAGCAGCCCACAGGGGGCGCGTGGCTACACCTTC. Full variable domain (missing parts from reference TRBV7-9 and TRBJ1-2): DTGVSQNPRHKITKRGQNVTFRCDPISEHNRLYWYRQTLGQGPEFLTYFQNEAQLEKSRLLSDRFSAERPKGSFSTLEIQRTEQGDSAMYLCASSPQGARGYTFGSGTRLTVV.

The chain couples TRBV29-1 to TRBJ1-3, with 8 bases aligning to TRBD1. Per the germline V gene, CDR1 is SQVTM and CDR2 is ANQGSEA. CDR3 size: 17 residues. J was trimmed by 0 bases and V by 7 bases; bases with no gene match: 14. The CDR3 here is CSAGTGYDLISGNTIYF. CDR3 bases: TGCAGCGCCGGGACAGGCTATGACCTTATCTCTGGAAACACCATATATTTT.

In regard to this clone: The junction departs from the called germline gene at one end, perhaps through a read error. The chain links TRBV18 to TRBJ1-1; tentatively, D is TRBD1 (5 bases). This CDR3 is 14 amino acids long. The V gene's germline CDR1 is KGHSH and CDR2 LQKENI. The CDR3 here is CASSPLAGNAEAFF. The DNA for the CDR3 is TGTGCCAGCTCACCATTGGCAGGGAACGCTGAAGCTTTCTTT.

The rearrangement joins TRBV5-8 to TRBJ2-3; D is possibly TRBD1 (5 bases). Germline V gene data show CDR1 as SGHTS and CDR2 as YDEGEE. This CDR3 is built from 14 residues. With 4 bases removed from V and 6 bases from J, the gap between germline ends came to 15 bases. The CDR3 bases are TGTGCCAGCAGCCGACGACAGCTACGGGATACGCAGTATTTT. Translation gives CASSRRQLRDTQYF.

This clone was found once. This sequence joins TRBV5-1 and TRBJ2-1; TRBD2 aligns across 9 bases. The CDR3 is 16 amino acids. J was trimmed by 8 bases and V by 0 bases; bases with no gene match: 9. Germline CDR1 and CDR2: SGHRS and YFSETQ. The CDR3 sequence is CASSLVLRGGSDEQFF. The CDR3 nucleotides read TGCGCCAGCAGCTTGGTTTTGCGGGGGGGCTCGGATGAGCAGTTCTTC.

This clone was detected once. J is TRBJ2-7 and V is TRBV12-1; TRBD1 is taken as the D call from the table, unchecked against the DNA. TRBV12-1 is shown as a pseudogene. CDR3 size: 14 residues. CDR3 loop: CASSFWLNSYEQYF. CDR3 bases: TGTGCCAGCAGCTTTTGGCTTAACTCCTACGAGCAGTACTTC.

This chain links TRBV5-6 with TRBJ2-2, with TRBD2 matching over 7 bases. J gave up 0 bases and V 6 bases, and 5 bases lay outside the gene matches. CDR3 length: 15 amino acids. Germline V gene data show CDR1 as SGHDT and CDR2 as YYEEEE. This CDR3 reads CASTAGTTNTGELFF. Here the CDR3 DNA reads TGTGCCAGCACCGCCGGGACTACGAACACCGGGGAGCTGTTTTTT.

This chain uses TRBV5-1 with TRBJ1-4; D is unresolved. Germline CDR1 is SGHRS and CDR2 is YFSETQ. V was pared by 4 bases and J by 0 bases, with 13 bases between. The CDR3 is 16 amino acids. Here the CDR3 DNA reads TGCGCCAGCAGCCCCCTTTTGGACTCAACTAATGAAAAACTGTTTTTT. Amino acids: CASSPLLDSTNEKLFF. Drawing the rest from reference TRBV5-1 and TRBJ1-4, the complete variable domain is KAGVTQTPRYLIKTRGQQVTLSCSPISGHRSVSWYQQTPGQGLQFLFEYFSETQRNKGNFPGRFSGRQFSNSRSEMNVSTLELGDSALYLCASSPLLDSTNEKLFFGSGTQLSVL.

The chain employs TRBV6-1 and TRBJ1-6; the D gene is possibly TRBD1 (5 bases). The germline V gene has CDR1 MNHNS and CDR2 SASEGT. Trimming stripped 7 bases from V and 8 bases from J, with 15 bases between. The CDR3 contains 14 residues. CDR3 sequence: CASIAGSVDSPLHF. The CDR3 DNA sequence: TGTGCCAGCATAGCAGGGTCCGTCGATTCACCCCTCCACTTT.

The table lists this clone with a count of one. CDR3 sequence (DNA): TGTGCCAGCAGCTTAGCCGGGGGACGGGAGACCCAGTACTTC. This gives the protein CASSLAGGRETQYF. The chain combines TRBV7-2 with TRBJ2-5; D might be TRBD2 (6 bases). This CDR3 has 14 amino acids. The ends were cut back, 0 bases at V and 5 bases at J, with 10 bases in the middle. Germline-derived CDR1 and CDR2 are SGHTA and FQGNSA.

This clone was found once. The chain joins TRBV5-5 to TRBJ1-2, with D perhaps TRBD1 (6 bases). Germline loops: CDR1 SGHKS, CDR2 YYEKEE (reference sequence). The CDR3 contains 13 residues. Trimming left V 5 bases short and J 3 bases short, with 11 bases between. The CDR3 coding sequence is TGTGCCAGCAGTTTACAGGGTGACTATGGCTACACCTTC. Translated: CASSLQGDYGYTF.

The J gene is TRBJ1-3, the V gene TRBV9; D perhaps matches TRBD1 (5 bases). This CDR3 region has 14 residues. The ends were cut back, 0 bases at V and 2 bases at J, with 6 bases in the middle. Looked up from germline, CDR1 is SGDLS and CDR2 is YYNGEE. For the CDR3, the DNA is TGTGCCAGCAGCGTAGGGGGGGCTGGAAACACCATATATTTT. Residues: CASSVGGAGNTIYF.

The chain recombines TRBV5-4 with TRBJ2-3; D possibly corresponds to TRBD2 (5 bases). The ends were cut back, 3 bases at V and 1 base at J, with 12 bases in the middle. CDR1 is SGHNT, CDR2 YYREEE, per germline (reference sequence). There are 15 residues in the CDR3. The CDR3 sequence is CASSSQAGRTDTQYF. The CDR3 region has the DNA TGTGCCAGCAGCTCCCAGGCGGGTCGCACAGATACGCAGTATTTT.

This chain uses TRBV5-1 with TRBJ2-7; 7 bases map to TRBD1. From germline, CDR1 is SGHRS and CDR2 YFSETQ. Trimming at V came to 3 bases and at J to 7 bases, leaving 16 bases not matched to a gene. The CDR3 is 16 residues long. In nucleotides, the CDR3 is TGCGCCAGCAGCTGGGGGACAGTCCTCTCCATTGAGGAGCAGTACTTC. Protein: CASSWGTVLSIEEQYF.

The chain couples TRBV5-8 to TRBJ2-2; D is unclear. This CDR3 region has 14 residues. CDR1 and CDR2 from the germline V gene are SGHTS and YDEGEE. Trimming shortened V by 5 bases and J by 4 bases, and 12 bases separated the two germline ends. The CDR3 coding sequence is TGTGCCAGCAGGCCTGTGGTGGCCACCGGGGAGCTGTTTTTT. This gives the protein CASRPVVATGELFF.

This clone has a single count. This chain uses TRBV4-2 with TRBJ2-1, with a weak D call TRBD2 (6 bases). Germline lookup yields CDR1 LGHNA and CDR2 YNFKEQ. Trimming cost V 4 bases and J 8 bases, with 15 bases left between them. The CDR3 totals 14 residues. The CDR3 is CASSPLGRGDEQFF. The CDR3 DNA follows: TGTGCCAGCAGCCCTTTGGGGCGGGGCGATGAGCAGTTCTTC.

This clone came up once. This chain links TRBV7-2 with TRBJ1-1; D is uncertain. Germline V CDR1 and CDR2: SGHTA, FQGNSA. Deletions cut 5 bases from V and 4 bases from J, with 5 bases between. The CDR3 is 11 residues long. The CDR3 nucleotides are TGTGCCAGCAGCCCCCGCACTGAAGCTTTCTTT. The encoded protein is CASSPRTEAFF. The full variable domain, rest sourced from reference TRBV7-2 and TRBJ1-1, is GAGVSQSPSNKVTEKGKDVELRCDPISGHTALYWYRQSLGQGLEFLIYFQGNSAPDKSGLPSDRFSAERTGGSVSTLTIQRTQQEDSAVYLCASSPRTEAFFGQGTRLTVV.